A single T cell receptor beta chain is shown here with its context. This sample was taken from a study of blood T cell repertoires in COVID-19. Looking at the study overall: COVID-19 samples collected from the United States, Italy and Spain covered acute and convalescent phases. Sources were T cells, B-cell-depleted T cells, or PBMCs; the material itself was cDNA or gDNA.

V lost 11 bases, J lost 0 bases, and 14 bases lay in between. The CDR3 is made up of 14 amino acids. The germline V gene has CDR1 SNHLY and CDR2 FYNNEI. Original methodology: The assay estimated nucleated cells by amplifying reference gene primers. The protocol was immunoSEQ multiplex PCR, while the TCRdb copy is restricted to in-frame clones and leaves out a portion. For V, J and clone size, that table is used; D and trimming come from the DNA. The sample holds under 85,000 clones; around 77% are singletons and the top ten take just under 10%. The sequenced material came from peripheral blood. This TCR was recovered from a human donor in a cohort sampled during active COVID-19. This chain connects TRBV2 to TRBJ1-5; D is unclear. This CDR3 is CAGSGLLSNQPQHF. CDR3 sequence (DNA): TGTGCCGGTTCAGGACTTCTTAGCAATCAGCCCCAGCATTTT.